One and the same sample provided the 21 T cell receptor beta chains below, sequenced in a study of response to subunit inactivated influenza vaccine. From the RT-PCR reads, TCRdb called clonotypes with MiXCR, one entry per CDR3 protein. The top ten clones hold roughly 2.8% of a sample with about 540,000 distinct CDR3 sequences, roughly 23% of them seen once. These sequences were also reported in another study, on T cells expressing NK-cell markers. This second study notes: 5'RACE template switching with UMIs produced the TCR beta cDNA.

The source was CD4+ T cells sorted from PBMCs, collected 12 days after vaccination. The receptors shown here come from a man aged 50-60 years who received an inactivated influenza vaccine.

This clonotype has ten or more counts. The chain employs TRBV7-2 and TRBJ1-5; 9 nucleotides match TRBD1. The V gene's germline CDR1 is SGHTA and CDR2 FQGNSA. With 6 bases clipped from V and 5 bases from J, the junction kept 2 bases outside the gene matches. The CDR3 is 13 amino acids. The CDR3 DNA reads TGTGCCAGCAGGGGACAGGGTGATCAGCCCCAGCATTTT. Encoded protein: CASRGQGDQPQHF.

This clonotype occurred a few times. The chain carries TRBV11-1 and TRBJ2-5; 10 bases line up with TRBD2. The V segment lost 5 bases and the J segment 3 bases; nucleotides outside the gene matches: 6. This CDR3 comprises 15 residues. Germline CDR1 reads SGHAT; CDR2 reads FQDESV (reference sequence). DNA of the CDR3: TGTGCCAGCAGCAATCGACTAGCGGGTGAAGAGACCCAGTACTTC. The encoded protein is CASSNRLAGEETQYF.

J is TRBJ2-2 and V is TRBV14; D unresolved. V gave up 4 bases and J gave up 0 bases, with 12 bases separating them. The length of the CDR3 is 16 residues. Germline V lookup: CDR1 SGHDN, CDR2 FVKESK. CDR3 nucleotide sequence: TGTGCCAGCAGCCCCCGAGTAACAGCGAACACCGGGGAGCTGTTTTTT. This sequence encodes CASSPRVTANTGELFF. Complete variable domain (other parts from reference TRBV14 and TRBJ2-2): EAGVTQFPSHSVIEKGQTVTLRCDPISGHDNLYWYRRVMGKEIKFLLHFVKESKQDESGMPNNRFLAERTGGTYSTLKVQPAELEDSGVYFCASSPRVTANTGELFFGEGSRLTVL.

V usage is TRBV5-1 and J usage is TRBJ1-4; a possible D gene is TRBD1 (6 bases). V was clipped by 4 bases and J by 4 bases, with 11 bases between them. This CDR3 has 14 amino acids. Germline V gives CDR1 SGHRS, CDR2 YFSETQ. CDR3 protein: CASSLTGFNEKLFF. As DNA, the CDR3 is TGCGCCAGCAGCCTAACAGGGTTTAATGAAAAACTGTTTTTT. The entire variable domain, with the rest obtained from reference TRBV5-1 and TRBJ1-4, is as follows: KAGVTQTPRYLIKTRGQQVTLSCSPISGHRSVSWYQQTPGQGLQFLFEYFSETQRNKGNFPGRFSGRQFSNSRSEMNVSTLELGDSALYLCASSLTGFNEKLFFGSGTQLSVL.

The sample holds a few counts of this clonotype. The chain recombines TRBV2 with TRBJ2-1; TRBD1 or TRBD2 may be the D gene (5 bases each). The V gene lost 10 bases and the J gene lost 5 bases, with 15 bases spanning the gap. Germline loops: CDR1 SNHLY, CDR2 FYNNEI. The CDR3 extends over 13 amino acids. The CDR3, as DNA: TGTGCCACCAAAGGGGACCTCCACAATGAGCAGTTCTTC. Its protein is CATKGDLHNEQFF.

This rearrangement joins TRBV5-1 to TRBJ2-7; 7 bases are a match to TRBD2. With 2 bases clipped from V and 4 bases from J, the junction kept 6 bases outside the gene matches. Germline V gene lookup returns CDR1 SGHRS and CDR2 YFSETQ. The CDR3 has 14 amino acids. The CDR3 bases are TGCGCCAGCAGCTTTGCGGGAGTTAAATACGAGCAGTACTTC. Its protein is CASSFAGVKYEQYF.

V and J are TRBV11-2 and TRBJ2-2; a weak D match, TRBD1 (6 bases). Trimming shortened V by 0 bases and J by 0 bases, and 11 bases separated the two germline ends. The CDR3 runs 17 residues. CDR1 is SGHAT and CDR2 is FQNNGV in the germline V gene. As DNA, the CDR3 is TGTGCCAGCAGCTTAGAGTATTGGGGGCCGAACACCGGGGAGCTGTTTTTT. It codes for CASSLEYWGPNTGELFF.

This clonotype came up a few times. The chain couples TRBV28 to TRBJ2-5, with 7 bases identical to TRBD2. Germline values: CDR1 MDHEN, CDR2 SYDVKM. J gave up 7 bases and V 6 bases, and 8 bases lay outside the gene matches. This CDR3 comprises 13 residues. The CDR3 coding sequence is TGTGCCAGCAGCAAAGGATCGGGAGGGACCCAGTACTTC. It translates to CASSKGSGGTQYF.

This clonotype showed up just a few times. At one end, the junction sequence differs from germline, possibly due to a read error. The V call is TRBV5-1, the J call TRBJ2-3; D tentatively fits TRBD1 or TRBD2 (5 bases each). The CDR3 consists of 14 residues. Germline V gives CDR1 SGHRS, CDR2 YFSETQ. The chain's CDR3 is CASSVGSGTDTQYF. CDR3 DNA sequence: TGTGCCAGCAGCGTAGGGTCAGGGACGGATACGCAGTATTTT. Full variable domain (outside the CDR3, taken from reference TRBV5-1 and TRBJ2-3): KAGVTQTPRYLIKTRGQQVTLSCSPISGHRSVSWYQQTPGQGLQFLFEYFSETQRNKGNFPGRFSGRQFSNSRSEMNVSTLELGDSALYLCASSVGSGTDTQYFGPGTRLTVL.

This clonotype has more than one count but fewer than ten. The V and J genes are TRBV15 and TRBJ2-3; tentative D call: TRBD2 (6 bases). Germline V gene data show CDR1 as LNHNV and CDR2 as YYDKDF (reference sequence). CDR3 length equals 16 residues. V was clipped by 1 base and J by 2 bases, with 13 bases between them. DNA for the CDR3: TGTGCCACCAGCAGAGCACATAGCGGAGCCACAGATACGCAGTATTTT. It codes for CATSRAHSGATDTQYF.

The chain joins TRBV10-3 to TRBJ2-6; D may be TRBD1 or TRBD2 (6 bases each). Deletions cut 3 bases from V and 4 bases from J, with 19 bases between. Germline lookup yields CDR1 ENHRY and CDR2 SYGVKD. This CDR3 comprises 18 residues. CDR3 coding DNA: TGTGCCATCAGTGATAGGGGGAGGCCCACAGACGGGGCCAACGTCCTGACTTTC. Translation: CAISDRGRPTDGANVLTF.

This clonotype has more than one count but fewer than ten. CDR3: CAISDLTGGIRALHF. CDR3 bases: TGTGCCATCAGTGACTTGACAGGGGGTATCAGGGCCCTCCACTTT. The J gene is TRBJ1-6, the V gene TRBV10-3; the match to TRBD1 covers 9 bases. There are 15 residues in the CDR3. Per germline, CDR1 ENHRY and CDR2 SYGVKD. V shed 3 bases, J shed 14 bases, and the junction held 11 bases outside the gene matches.

This sequence joins TRBV3-1 and TRBJ2-7, with a weak D call TRBD1 (6 bases). The germline gives CDR1 LGHDT, CDR2 YNNKEL (reference sequence). The CDR3 covers 16 residues. V was cut by 4 bases and J by 6 bases, with 22 bases left in between. The CDR3, as DNA: TGTGCCAGCAGCCGACACGGGACATGGCCCGAAGGCGAGCAGTACTTC. It specifies CASSRHGTWPEGEQYF.

This rearrangement joins TRBV7-8 to TRBJ1-2, with D uncertain. Per germline, CDR1 SGHVS and CDR2 FQNEAQ. The CDR3 totals 15 residues. V lost 0 bases, J lost 1 base, and 9 bases lay in between. For the CDR3, the DNA is TGTGCCAGCAGCTTAGCGGCCGGGAGTAACTATGGCTACACCTTC. Its translation: CASSLAAGSNYGYTF.

The chain employs TRBV5-1 and TRBJ2-7; the D gene is possibly TRBD2 (5 bases). The CDR3 totals 15 residues. The V gene's germline CDR1 is SGHRS and CDR2 YFSETQ. V was pared by 5 bases and J by 0 bases, with 15 bases between. The CDR3 DNA sequence: TGCGCCAGCAGAGAGAATAGCGCCAGCTCCTACGAGCAGTACTTC. This translates into CASRENSASSYEQYF.

This clonotype was detected a few times. V and J are TRBV9 and TRBJ1-1, with TRBD1 as a possible D gene (6 bases). The germline CDR1 and CDR2 sequences are SGDLS and YYNGEE. The CDR3 is 14 residues long. V was shortened by 2 bases and J by 1 base, with 9 bases between the two germline ends. CDR3 DNA sequence: TGTGCCAGCAGCGTCTCACAGGGGAACACTGAAGCTTTCTTT. Translation gives CASSVSQGNTEAFF. Drawing the rest from reference TRBV9 and TRBJ1-1, the complete variable domain is DSGVTQTPKHLITATGQRVTLRCSPRSGDLSVYWYQQSLDQGLQFLIQYYNGEERAKGNILERFSAQQFPDLHSELNLSSLELGDSALYFCASSVSQGNTEAFFGQGTRLTVV.

The rearrangement links TRBV11-2 to TRBJ1-1; D might be TRBD1 (6 bases). V gave up 5 bases and J gave up 1 base, with 11 bases separating them. CDR3 length: 14 residues. Germline V gene lookup returns CDR1 SGHAT and CDR2 FQNNGV. CDR3 sequence reads: CASSIGGSNTEAFF. DNA of the CDR3: TGTGCCAGCAGCATAGGGGGTTCGAACACTGAAGCTTTCTTT. Supplemented by reference TRBV11-2 and TRBJ1-1, the full variable domain reads EAGVAQSPRYKIIEKRQSVAFWCNPISGHATLYWYQQILGQGPKLLIQFQNNGVVDDSQLPKDRFSAERLKGVDSTLKIQPAKLEDSAVYLCASSIGGSNTEAFFGQGTRLTVV.

In this sample, this clonotype turned up many times. V gene TRBV12-3 or TRBV12-4 combines with J gene TRBJ1-1, with D perhaps matching TRBD1 (6 bases). V lost 2 bases to trimming and J lost 0 bases, with 10 bases between them. The CDR3 has 15 amino acids. The DNA of the CDR3 is TGTGCCAGCAGTTTAAGTCCAGGGGTGAACACTGAAGCTTTCTTT. It translates to CASSLSPGVNTEAFF.

V usage is TRBV29-1 and J usage is TRBJ1-2, with TRBD1 as a possible D gene (5 bases). There are 13 residues in the CDR3. The V and J ends lost 3 bases and 4 bases respectively, with 12 bases between them. Germline values: CDR1 SQVTM, CDR2 ANQGSEA. CDR3 in DNA: TGCAGCGTTGATTCTAGGGGCAGCTATGGCTACACCTTC. Translating it yields CSVDSRGSYGYTF.

The rearrangement links TRBV15 to TRBJ1-4; possible D gene TRBD1, 6 bases. Trimming pared 0 bases from V and 8 bases from J, leaving 13 bases between. This CDR3 region has 15 residues. The V gene's germline CDR1 is LNHNV and CDR2 YYDKDF (reference sequence). The CDR3 protein is CATSRDHQGFEKLFF. The CDR3 region has the DNA TGTGCCACCAGCAGAGATCACCAGGGGTTCGAAAAACTGTTTTTT. Drawing the rest from reference TRBV15 and TRBJ1-4, the complete variable domain is DAMVIQNPRYQVTQFGKPVTLSCSQTLNHNVMYWYQQKSSQAPKLLFHYYDKDFNNEADTPDNFQSRRPNTSFCFLDIRSPGLGDTAMYLCATSRDHQGFEKLFFGSGTQLSVL.

The J gene is TRBJ2-6, the V gene TRBV20-1; 9 bases line up with TRBD1. J gave up 0 bases and V 5 bases, and 8 bases lay outside the gene matches. The germline V gene encodes CDR1 DFQATT and CDR2 SNEGSKA (reference sequence). This CDR3 has 17 residues. The CDR3 is CSASTGQGLSGANVLTF. CDR3 coding DNA: TGCAGTGCTTCGACGGGACAGGGTCTCTCTGGGGCCAACGTCCTGACTTTC.